One and the same sample provided the 5 T cell receptor beta chains below, sequenced in a study of T cells in women clearing cervical HPV infection. Using immunoSEQ multiplex PCR, the repertoire was profiled, and TCRdb retains in-frame clones only, with some absent. The table for this sample gives over 15,000 clones. Sequencing input: blood buffy coat. These receptor sequences come from a woman between 18 and 75 years old with a cervical HPV16 infection that either progressed to CIN3+ or cleared (not recorded which).

Remarks on this clone: The missing CDR3 end, 3 residues past where the read stops, is filled in from the germline J gene. V usage is TRBV2 and J usage is TRBJ2-5; perhaps TRBD2 as D (5 bases). Germline CDR1 and CDR2: SNHLY and FYNNEI. The CDR3 has 14 residues. The V end was cut by 6 bases, the J end by 5 bases, with 16 bases between. The CDR3 spells CASSERGRGETQYF. CDR3 DNA, as far as it was read: TGTGCCAGCAGCGAAAGAGGGCGCGGGGAGACC. The variable domain in full, completed from reference TRBV2 and TRBJ2-5, reads EPEVTQTPSHQVTQMGQEVILRCVPISNHLYFYWYRQILGQKVEFLVSFYNNEISEKSEIFDDQFSVERPDGSNFTLKIRSTKLEDSAMYFCASSERGRGETQYFGPGTRLLVL.

Note on this clone: The CDR3 end falls 3 residues outside the read, so it is completed with the germline J gene. The chain links TRBV2 to TRBJ1-2; 8 nucleotides align to TRBD1. CDR1 and CDR2 (germline): SNHLY, FYNNEI. With V trimmed by 9 bases and J by 5 bases, 14 bases remained unmatched. The CDR3 has 15 residues. The CDR3 DNA, read in part, is TGTGCCAGGACAGTTCGACAGGGGATCGGATATGGC. It encodes CARTVRQGIGYG. The whole CDR3 protein is CARTVRQGIGYGYTF. The entire variable domain, with the rest obtained from reference TRBV2 and TRBJ1-2, is as follows: EPEVTQTPSHQVTQMGQEVILRCVPISNHLYFYWYRQILGQKVEFLVSFYNNEISEKSEIFDDQFSVERPDGSNFTLKIRSTKLEDSAMYFCARTVRQGIGYGYTFGSGTRLTVV.

On this clone itself: The sequence runs out 3 residues before the end of the CDR3; the remainder is reconstructed from the germline J gene. The V and J genes are TRBV5-1 and TRBJ2-1, with TRBD1 matching 7 bases. The germline V gene encodes CDR1 SGHRS and CDR2 YFSETQ. The V gene end was trimmed by 4 bases and the J gene end by 8 bases; junction bases not matched to a gene: 9. The CDR3 loop spans 14 amino acids. The sequenced CDR3 bases are TGCGCCAGCAGCCCGACAGGGAGAGGGCATGAG. It yields the protein CASSPTGRGHE. The whole CDR3 protein is CASSPTGRGHEQFF. Filled out from reference TRBV5-1 and TRBJ2-1, the complete variable domain reads KAGVTQTPRYLIKTRGQQVTLSCSPISGHRSVSWYQQTPGQGLQFLFEYFSETQRNKGNFPGRFSGRQFSNSRSEMNVSTLELGDSALYLCASSPTGRGHEQFFGPGTRLTVL.

Note on this clone: The read stops 3 residues short of the end of the CDR3; the missing end is completed from the germline J gene. The gene calls are TRBV11-2 and TRBJ2-1; 13 positions agree with TRBD2. The CDR3 extends over 15 amino acids. After removal of 4 bases from V and 7 bases from J, the junction contained 4 bases not matched to a gene. The germline V gene has CDR1 SGHAT and CDR2 FQNNGV. CDR3 in amino acids: CASSWTSGSMNEQFF. CDR3 DNA (partial): TGTGCCAGCAGCTGGACTAGCGGGAGTATGAATGAG. Full variable domain (missing parts from reference TRBV11-2 and TRBJ2-1): EAGVAQSPRYKIIEKRQSVAFWCNPISGHATLYWYQQILGQGPKLLIQFQNNGVVDDSQLPKDRFSAERLKGVDSTLKIQPAKLEDSAVYLCASSWTSGSMNEQFFGPGTRLTVL.

Comments on this clone: The read stops 3 residues short of the end of the CDR3; the missing end is completed from the germline J gene. The chain uses TRBV19 and TRBJ2-1, with D perhaps matching TRBD2 (6 bases). V was trimmed by 3 bases and J by 8 bases, leaving 20 bases between them. CDR1 LNHDA and CDR2 SQIVND come from the germline V gene (reference sequence). The CDR3 is made up of 16 amino acids. CDR3 sequence: CASSIRTRGTRDEQFF. CDR3 bases read: TGTGCCAGTAGTATCCGTACTCGCGGGACTCGCGATGAG.